The rows below give T cell receptor beta chains drawn from one sample of a study of OX40 agonist ivuxolimab in advanced cancers. The protocol was immunoSEQ multiplex PCR, while the TCRdb copy is restricted to in-frame clones and leaves out a portion. This repertoire shows more than 45,000 clones, roughly four fifths found once; its top ten account for about 1.6%. Sample: CD4+ or CD8+ T cells sorted from blood, taken in a trial of the OX40 agonist ivuxolimab. The origin of the receptors is an adult with an advanced solid tumor such as melanoma, head and neck, liver or kidney cancer. CDR3s include the opening cysteine and the closing phenylalanine or tryptophan. The D gene is left open where the match is weak. Not all rows give a size; the values are once, few, many and, for expanded clones, a class.

clone_size cdr3_length j_call d_call v_call cdr3_nt cdr3_aa
- 14 TRBJ1-2 TRBD1 TRBV11-3 TGTGCCAGCAGCGCCCTGAGGGGGCGGGATGGCTACACCTTC CASSALRGRDGYTF
- 15 TRBJ2-7 - TRBV6-5 TGTGCCAGCAGTTACTCGAGCAGGGAACCCCACGAGCAGTACTTC CASSYSSREPHEQYF
- 16 TRBJ2-3 - TRBV25-1 TGTGCCAGCAGTGATCCCGGGACACCCAGCACAGATACGCAGTATTTT CASSDPGTPSTDTQYF
- 16 TRBJ2-3 - TRBV18 TGTGCCAGCTCACCAGCCAGAACGGCTAGCACAGATACGCAGTATTTT CASSPARTASTDTQYF
- 15 TRBJ2-7 TRBD2 TRBV6-1 TGTGCCAGCAGTGTAGCGGGAAGTAGCACCTACGAGCAGTACTTC CASSVAGSSTYEQYF
few 16 TRBJ2-6 TRBD1 TRBV19 TGTGCCAGTAGTCTGGGACAGGGTACTAGGGCCAACGTCCTGACTTTC CASSLGQGTRANVLTF
- 13 TRBJ1-2 TRBD1 TRBV7-3 TGTGCCAGCAGCCTTGACAGGGGAGGCGGCTACACCTTC CASSLDRGGGYTF
few 14 TRBJ1-1 - TRBV9 TGTGCCAGCAGCGTAGGTAACTTGAACACTGAAGCTTTCTTT CASSVGNLNTEAFF
few 15 TRBJ2-4 TRBD2 TRBV6-1 TGTGCCAGCAGTGGCCTAGCGGGAGGGGGGAACATTCAGTACTTC CASSGLAGGGNIQYF
few 14 TRBJ1-1 TRBD1 TRBV6-1 TGTGCCAGCACCTATGACAGGGGATATACTGAAGCTTTCTTT CASTYDRGYTEAFF
- 15 TRBJ1-2 TRBD1 TRBV6-5 TGTGCCAGCAGTTACACAGGGGCCCAGGCATATGGCTACACCTTC CASSYTGAQAYGYTF
- 17 TRBJ2-1 TRBD2 TRBV15 TGTGCCACCAGCAGGAGGGCACTAGCGGGGGCCAACAATGAGCAGTTCTTC CATSRRALAGANNEQFF
- 12 TRBJ1-2 - TRBV21-1 TGTGCCAGCAGGCCCCGGGGCTATGGCTACACCTTC CASRPRGYGYTF
- 14 TRBJ1-1 TRBD1 TRBV11-1 TGTGCCAGCAGCCCGGGACAGACTAACACTGAAGCTTTCTTT CASSPGQTNTEAFF
- 15 TRBJ2-2 - TRBV29-1 TGCAGCGTTGAGCTCTGGCAGGGGCAGGCCGGGGAGCTGTTTTTT CSVELWQGQAGELFF
- 11 TRBJ1-2 - TRBV30 TGTGCCTGGAGTGTCGGTCTCGCCTACACCTTC CAWSVGLAYTF
- 16 TRBJ2-5 TRBD2 TRBV28 TGTGCCAGCAGCAAAAGCGGACTAGCGGGAAGTGAGACCCAGTACTTC CASSKSGLAGSETQYF
- 16 TRBJ2-6 - TRBV6-5 TGTGCCAGCAGTTACTCGAGAGTCTCTGGGGCCAACGTCCTGACTTTC CASSYSRVSGANVLTF
- 14 TRBJ1-1 - TRBV4-3 TGCGCCAGCAGCGTGCAGGGTATGAACACTGAAGCTTTCTTT CASSVQGMNTEAFF
- 14 TRBJ1-6 - TRBV27 TGTGCCAGCAGTTTCGCGGGGCTAGGGTCACCCCTCCACTTT CASSFAGLGSPLHF
- 18 TRBJ2-2 - TRBV4-2 TGTGCCAGCAGCCAAGATGTCATCGGGACGGGACCTACCGGGGAGCTGTTTTTT CASSQDVIGTGPTGELFF
- 14 TRBJ2-3 - TRBV11-3 TGTGCCAGCAGCCAGGGTGAGAGCACAGATACGCAGTATTTT CASSQGESTDTQYF
few 14 TRBJ2-1 - TRBV30 TGTGCCTGGAGAGGCCCAGGCCCCTACAATGAGCAGTTCTTC CAWRGPGPYNEQFF
- 16 TRBJ1-2 - TRBV9 TGTGCCAGCAGCACATCCTGGGGACCCGGGGGCTATGGCTACACCTTC CASSTSWGPGGYGYTF
- 17 TRBJ2-7 - TRBV7-8 TGTGCCAGTAGCCCTTCTACCGGGACTCCGAGATCGGACGAGCAGTACTTC CASSPSTGTPRSDEQYF
few 13 TRBJ2-7 - TRBV9 TGTGCCAGCAGCGTGGGTTTCTCCTACGAGCAGTACTTC CASSVGFSYEQYF
- 13 TRBJ2-3 - TRBV30 TGTGCCTGGGCGGAGGGAGGAGGGAATACGCAGTATTTT CAWAEGGGNTQYF
- 16 TRBJ2-3 TRBD2 TRBV10-3 TGTGCCATCAGCCTCGGGACTAGCGGTAGCACAGATACGCAGTATTTT CAISLGTSGSTDTQYF
few 13 TRBJ1-1 - TRBV10-3 TGTGCCACCTCAAGACCAGGCGCCACTGAAGCTTTCTTT CATSRPGATEAFF
- 13 TRBJ1-2 - TRBV7-2 TGTGCCAGCAGCTCCCTCACCTGGTATGGCTACACCTTC CASSSLTWYGYTF
once 15 TRBJ1-5 TRBD1 TRBV6-5 TGTGCCAGCAGTTACTCGAGACAGGGCCATCAGCCCCAGCATTTT CASSYSRQGHQPQHF
- 15 TRBJ1-1 - TRBV30 TGTGCCTGGAGTAACGGGGGATCCTCCCTCACTGAAGCTTTCTTT CAWSNGGSSLTEAFF
- 14 TRBJ1-3 TRBD1 TRBV18 TGTGCCAGCTCACCACCGGGACAGAAAAACACCATATATTTT CASSPPGQKNTIYF
- 13 TRBJ1-2 - TRBV5-4 TGTGCCAGCAGCTTGTTGGGGATTCATGGCTACACCTTC CASSLLGIHGYTF
once 15 TRBJ1-4 TRBD1 TRBV9 TGTGCCAGCAGCGTAGGGGGACAGGGGTTCGGGGAACTGTTTTTT CASSVGGQGFGELFF
- 21 TRBJ1-1 TRBD1 TRBV7-6 TGTGCCAGCAGCTCACAATCCGGGACAGGGTTTCGAGGGGGGATAAACACTGAAGCTTTCTTT CASSSQSGTGFRGGINTEAFF
- 16 TRBJ1-1 TRBD1 TRBV5-4 TGTGCCAGCAGCCCGAGGACAGGGGCGGTCGACACTGAAGCTTTCTTT CASSPRTGAVDTEAFF
- 13 TRBJ2-3 TRBD1 TRBV14 TGTGCCAGCAGCCAAAGACAGGGAACCTTGCAGTATTTT CASSQRQGTLQYF
- 13 TRBJ2-1 - TRBV6-1 TGTGCCGCACGGGATACCGGCTACAATGAGCAGTTCTTC CAARDTGYNEQFF
few 16 TRBJ2-3 TRBD2 TRBV11-2 TGTGCCAGCAGCTTAGCCGGGGGGGGGAGCACAGATACGCAGTATTTT CASSLAGGGSTDTQYF